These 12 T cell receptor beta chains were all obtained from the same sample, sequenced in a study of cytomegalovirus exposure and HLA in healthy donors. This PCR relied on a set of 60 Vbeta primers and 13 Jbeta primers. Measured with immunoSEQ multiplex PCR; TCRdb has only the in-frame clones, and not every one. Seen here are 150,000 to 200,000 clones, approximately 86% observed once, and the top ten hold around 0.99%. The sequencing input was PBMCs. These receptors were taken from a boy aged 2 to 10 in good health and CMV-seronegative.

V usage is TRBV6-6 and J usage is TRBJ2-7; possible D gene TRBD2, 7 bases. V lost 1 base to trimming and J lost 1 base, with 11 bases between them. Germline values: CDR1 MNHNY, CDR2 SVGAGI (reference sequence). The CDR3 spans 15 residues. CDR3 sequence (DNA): TGTGCCAGCAGTTACTTGGGAGGGGGTTCCTACGAGCAGTACTTC. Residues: CASSYLGGGSYEQYF.

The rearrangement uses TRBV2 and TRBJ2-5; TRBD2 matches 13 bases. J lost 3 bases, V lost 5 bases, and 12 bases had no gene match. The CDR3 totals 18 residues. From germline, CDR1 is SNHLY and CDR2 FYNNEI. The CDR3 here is CASSPRTSGRVLKETQYF. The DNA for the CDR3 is TGTGCCAGCAGTCCACGGACTAGCGGGAGAGTTCTGAAAGAGACCCAGTACTTC. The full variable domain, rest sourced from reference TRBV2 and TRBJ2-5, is EPEVTQTPSHQVTQMGQEVILRCVPISNHLYFYWYRQILGQKVEFLVSFYNNEISEKSEIFDDQFSVERPDGSNFTLKIRSTKLEDSAMYFCASSPRTSGRVLKETQYFGPGTRLLVL.

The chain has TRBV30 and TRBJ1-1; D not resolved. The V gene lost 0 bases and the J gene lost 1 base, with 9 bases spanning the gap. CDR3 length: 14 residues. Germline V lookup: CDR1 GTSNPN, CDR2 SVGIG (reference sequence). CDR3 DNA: TGTGCCTGGAGTGTTGGGAGAAGGAACACTGAAGCTTTCTTT. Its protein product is CAWSVGRRNTEAFF.

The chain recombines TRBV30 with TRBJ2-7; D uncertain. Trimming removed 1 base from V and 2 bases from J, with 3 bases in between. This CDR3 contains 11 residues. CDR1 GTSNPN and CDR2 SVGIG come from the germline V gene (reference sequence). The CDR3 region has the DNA TGTGCCTGGAGTGCCACCTACGAGCAGTACTTC. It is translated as CAWSATYEQYF.

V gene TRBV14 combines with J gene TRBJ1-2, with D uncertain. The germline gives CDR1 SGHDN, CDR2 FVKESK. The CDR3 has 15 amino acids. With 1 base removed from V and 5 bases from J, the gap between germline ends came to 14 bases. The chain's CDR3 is CASSQVLGGSYGYTF. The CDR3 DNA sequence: TGTGCCAGCAGCCAAGTACTCGGCGGAAGTTATGGCTACACCTTC.

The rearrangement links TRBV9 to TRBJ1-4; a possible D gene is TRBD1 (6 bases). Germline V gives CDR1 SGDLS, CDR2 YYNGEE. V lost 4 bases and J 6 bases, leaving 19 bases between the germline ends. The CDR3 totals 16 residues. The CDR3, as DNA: TGTGCCAGCAGCCCTAGGTGGGGGGGGCCGGATGAAAAACTGTTTTTT. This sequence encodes CASSPRWGGPDEKLFF.

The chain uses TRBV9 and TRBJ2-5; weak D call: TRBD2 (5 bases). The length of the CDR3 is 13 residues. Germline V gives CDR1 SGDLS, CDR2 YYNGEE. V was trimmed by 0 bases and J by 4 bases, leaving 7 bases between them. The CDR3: CASSVVGGETQYF. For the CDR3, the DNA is TGTGCCAGCAGCGTAGTAGGAGGAGAGACCCAGTACTTC.

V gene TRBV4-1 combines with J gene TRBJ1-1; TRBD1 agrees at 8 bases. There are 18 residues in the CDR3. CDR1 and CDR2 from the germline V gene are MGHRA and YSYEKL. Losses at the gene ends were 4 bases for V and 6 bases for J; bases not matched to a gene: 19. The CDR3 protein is CASSPGQGLGLGIPEAFF. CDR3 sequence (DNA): TGCGCCAGCAGCCCAGGACAGGGCCTAGGGTTGGGGATCCCTGAAGCTTTCTTT.

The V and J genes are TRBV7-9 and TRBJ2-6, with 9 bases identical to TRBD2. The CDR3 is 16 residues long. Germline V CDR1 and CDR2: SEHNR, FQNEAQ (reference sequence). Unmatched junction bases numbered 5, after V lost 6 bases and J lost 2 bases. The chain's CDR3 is CASRPLAGTGANVLTF. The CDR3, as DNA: TGTGCCAGCAGACCTCTAGCGGGAACTGGGGCCAACGTCCTGACTTTC. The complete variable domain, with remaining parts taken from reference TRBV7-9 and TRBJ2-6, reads DTGVSQNPRHKITKRGQNVTFRCDPISEHNRLYWYRQTLGQGPEFLTYFQNEAQLEKSRLLSDRFSAERPKGSFSTLEIQRTEQGDSAMYLCASRPLAGTGANVLTFGAGSRLTVL.

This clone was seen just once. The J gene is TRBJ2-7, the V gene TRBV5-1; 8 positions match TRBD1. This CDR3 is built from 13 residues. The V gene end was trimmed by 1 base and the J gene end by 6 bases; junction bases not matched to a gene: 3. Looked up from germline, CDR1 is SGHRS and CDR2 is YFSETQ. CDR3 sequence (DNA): TGCGCCAGCAGCTTGCTGACAGGGGTCGAGCAGTACTTC. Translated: CASSLLTGVEQYF.

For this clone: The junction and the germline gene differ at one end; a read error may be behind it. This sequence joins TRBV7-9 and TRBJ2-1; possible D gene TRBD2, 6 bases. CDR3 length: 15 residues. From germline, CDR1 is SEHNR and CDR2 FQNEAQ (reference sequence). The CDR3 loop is CSSSRVDRGYNEQFF. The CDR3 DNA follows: TGTTCCAGCAGCCGAGTGGATCGGGGGTACAATGAGCAGTTCTTC. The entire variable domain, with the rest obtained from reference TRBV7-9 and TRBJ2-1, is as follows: DTGVSQNPRHKITKRGQNVTFRCDPISEHNRLYWYRQTLGQGPEFLTYFQNEAQLEKSRLLSDRFSAERPKGSFSTLEIQRTEQGDSAMYLCSSSRVDRGYNEQFFGPGTRLTVL.

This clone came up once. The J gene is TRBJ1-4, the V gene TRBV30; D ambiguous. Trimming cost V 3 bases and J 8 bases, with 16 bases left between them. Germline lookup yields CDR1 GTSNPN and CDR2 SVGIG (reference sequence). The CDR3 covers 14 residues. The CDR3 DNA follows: TGTGCCTGGAGGCCTCCTGGTGCAGGCGAAAAACTGTTTTTT. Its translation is CAWRPPGAGEKLFF.